These 30 T cell receptor beta chains were all obtained from the same sample, sequenced in a study of shared clonotypes between healthy human individuals. Measured with immunoSEQ multiplex PCR; TCRdb has only the in-frame clones, and not every one. The top ten clones hold under 0.15% of a sample with a few million clones, around nine tenths of them seen once. The sample comprised naive CD4+ T cells sorted from blood. Subset specified: CD45RA+ positively selected. The receptors originated from a man between 18 and 35 years old in good health.

CDR3 amino acids: CASSYGTSSGNTIYF. The CDR3 DNA is TGTGCCAGCAGTTACGGGACCTCCTCTGGAAACACCATATATTTT. The chain uses TRBV6-6 and TRBJ1-3; a possible D gene is TRBD1 (5 bases). Germline CDR1 and CDR2: MNHNY and SVGAGI (reference sequence). CDR3 length: 15 amino acids. Between the trimmed V and J ends, which lost 2 bases and 0 bases, there was a span of 8 bases.

This sequence joins TRBV5-1 and TRBJ2-7; 9 bases fit TRBD1. CDR1 and CDR2 (germline): SGHRS, YFSETQ. The junction had 1 base not matched to a gene; V was cut back by 3 bases and J by 6 bases. This CDR3 has 12 amino acids. The CDR3: CASSWTGAEQYF. Written as DNA, the CDR3 is TGCGCCAGCAGCTGGACAGGGGCCGAGCAGTACTTC.

This clone was seen a single time. V and J are TRBV29-1 and TRBJ2-5; D might be TRBD1 (5 bases). The J call may be faulty, since TRBJ2-7 better matches the DNA end. Germline V gene lookup returns CDR1 SQVTM and CDR2 ANQGSEA. The CDR3 runs to 14 residues. The CDR3 DNA reads as TGCAGCGTGGATGGTAGGGGATCCACCTACGAGCAGTACTTC. This translates into CSVDGRGSTYEQYF.

About this clone itself: At the DNA level, this CDR3 is encoded by other sequences in the same sample as well. V gene TRBV30 combines with J gene TRBJ1-1, with a possible D match to TRBD1 (5 bases). The germline V gene encodes CDR1 GTSNPN and CDR2 SVGIG (reference sequence). The CDR3 runs to 13 residues. The V gene lost 3 bases and the J gene lost 0 bases, with 8 bases spanning the gap. The CDR3 DNA is TGTGCCTGGAGGGGACGGATGAACACTGAAGCTTTCTTT. It yields the protein CAWRGRMNTEAFF.

As to this clone: In the same sample, other DNA sequences code for this CDR3. The rearrangement uses TRBV5-8 and TRBJ1-2, with D perhaps matching TRBD1 (6 bases). CDR1 SGHTS and CDR2 YDEGEE come from the germline V gene. V lost 2 bases and J 1 base, leaving 6 bases between the germline ends. CDR3 length: 13 residues. The CDR3: CASSFRGNYGYTF. The CDR3 DNA follows: TGTGCCAGCAGCTTCAGGGGTAACTATGGCTACACCTTC.

This chain connects TRBV6-6 to TRBJ2-7, with 8 bases aligning to TRBD1. After removal of 0 bases from V and 6 bases from J, the junction contained 1 base not matched to a gene. Germline CDR1 MNHNY, CDR2 SVGAGI (reference sequence). There are 13 residues in the CDR3. In DNA form, the CDR3 reads TGTGCCAGCAGTTACTCGGACAGGGCCGAGCAGTACTTC. This gives the protein CASSYSDRAEQYF.

The chain uses TRBV13 and TRBJ2-3, with 8 nucleotides matching TRBD2. The CDR3 is 14 residues long. Germline CDR1 and CDR2: PRHDT and FYEKMQ (reference sequence). J lost 8 bases, V lost 5 bases, and 9 bases had no gene match. The CDR3 here is CASSISGVIGTQYF. The CDR3, as DNA: TGTGCCAGCAGCATTAGCGGGGTTATAGGTACGCAGTATTTT.

J is TRBJ2-1 and V is TRBV6-5; TRBD2 matches 9 bases. CDR1 is MNHEY, CDR2 SVGAGI, per germline. This CDR3 has 16 amino acids. V trimming: 1 base; J trimming: 6 bases; junction bases outside the gene matches: 7. This CDR3 reads CASSYLGLAGFNEQFF. As DNA, the CDR3 is TGTGCCAGCAGTTACTTAGGGCTAGCGGGATTCAATGAGCAGTTCTTC.

Remarks on this clone: Other DNA sequences in this specimen translate into the identical CDR3. This chain uses TRBV9 with TRBJ2-7; tentatively, D is TRBD2 (6 bases). Germline V gives CDR1 SGDLS, CDR2 YYNGEE. The CDR3 contains 16 residues. The V gene lost 0 bases and the J gene lost 2 bases, with 15 bases spanning the gap. This CDR3 is CASSVGLAGGAYEQYF. For the CDR3, the DNA is TGTGCCAGCAGCGTAGGTTTAGCCGGGGGAGCCTACGAGCAGTACTTC. Full variable domain (remainder filled in from reference TRBV9 and TRBJ2-7): DSGVTQTPKHLITATGQRVTLRCSPRSGDLSVYWYQQSLDQGLQFLIQYYNGEERAKGNILERFSAQQFPDLHSELNLSSLELGDSALYFCASSVGLAGGAYEQYFGPGTRLTVT.

The chain joins TRBV6-1 to TRBJ1-6; 9 bases align to TRBD1. From germline, CDR1 is MNHNS and CDR2 SASEGT. The CDR3 is made up of 13 amino acids. After removal of 10 bases from V and 10 bases from J, the junction contained 8 bases not matched to a gene. The CDR3 sequence is CATMGQGFSPLHF. In nucleotides, the CDR3 is TGTGCCACCATGGGACAGGGTTTCTCACCCCTCCACTTT.

As DNA, the CDR3 is TGTGCCAGCAGCCCCGCCGACTCCTACGAGCAGTACTTC. Its protein is CASSPADSYEQYF. The rearrangement links TRBV7-2 to TRBJ2-7; no firm D call. The CDR3 has 13 residues. V lost 5 bases and J lost 0, with 8 bases in between. Germline CDR1 and CDR2: SGHTA and FQGNSA.

This rearrangement joins TRBV6-1 to TRBJ2-7; D is unresolved. The germline CDR1 and CDR2 sequences are MNHNS and SASEGT. V shed 6 bases and J shed 4 bases, with 7 bases lying between them. The length of the CDR3 is 11 residues. The DNA for the CDR3 is TGTGCCAGCAGAGGGTATTACGAGCAGTACTTC. Translated: CASRGYYEQYF.

The chain combines TRBV7-2 with TRBJ1-2, with D tentatively TRBD1 (5 bases). The germline V and J ends were trimmed by 2 bases and 5 bases, with 9 bases remaining between them. Germline CDR1 SGHTA, CDR2 FQGNSA. The CDR3 covers 13 residues. The CDR3 reads CASSLNRRYGYTF. CDR3 DNA: TGTGCCAGCAGCTTAAACAGGAGGTATGGCTACACCTTC. Full variable domain (rest looked up from reference TRBV7-2 and TRBJ1-2): GAGVSQSPSNKVTEKGKDVELRCDPISGHTALYWYRQSLGQGLEFLIYFQGNSAPDKSGLPSDRFSAERTGGSVSTLTIQRTQQEDSAVYLCASSLNRRYGYTFGSGTRLTVV.

J is TRBJ2-5 and V is TRBV19; TRBD2 matches 9 bases. This CDR3 is built from 14 residues. The germline V gene encodes CDR1 LNHDA and CDR2 SQIVND (reference sequence). After removal of 4 bases from V and 5 bases from J, the junction contained 5 bases not matched to a gene. In DNA form, the CDR3 reads TGTGCCAGTAGTAGGACTAGCGAGGGGGAGACCCAGTACTTC. Protein: CASSRTSEGETQYF.

As to this clone: The same CDR3 is also encoded by other DNA sequences in this sample. CDR3 coding DNA: TGTGCCAGCAGCCAGGGGTCTGAAGCTTTCTTT. Protein sequence: CASSQGSEAFF. The chain uses TRBV6-5 and TRBJ1-1; D possibly corresponds to TRBD1 (6 bases). The ends were cut back, 6 bases at V and 6 bases at J, with 8 bases in the middle. The CDR3 is 11 residues long. The V gene's germline CDR1 is MNHEY and CDR2 SVGAGI.

The gene calls are TRBV27 and TRBJ1-5; TRBD1 aligns across 8 bases. Germline values: CDR1 MNHEY, CDR2 SMNVEV (reference sequence). V was clipped by 3 bases and J by 1 base; unmatched bases: 2. This CDR3 is 15 amino acids long. CDR3 region: CASSLTGASNQPQHF. As DNA, the CDR3 is TGTGCCAGCAGTTTGACAGGGGCGAGCAATCAGCCCCAGCATTTT.

The chain carries TRBV7-9 and TRBJ1-3; 10 bases line up with TRBD1. V dropped 5 bases and J dropped 0; count of bases not matched to a gene: 7. The CDR3 totals 17 residues. Per germline, CDR1 SEHNR and CDR2 FQNEAQ (reference sequence). As DNA, the CDR3 is TGTGCCAGCAGCCCGGGACAGGGGACTACCTCTGGAAACACCATATATTTT. Translated: CASSPGQGTTSGNTIYF.

Worth noting for this clone: Distinct nucleotide sequences in the sample also encode this CDR3. This chain uses TRBV6-1 with TRBJ1-1, with TRBD1 matching 8 bases. Germline V gene lookup returns CDR1 MNHNS and CDR2 SASEGT. After removal of 6 bases from V and 4 bases from J, the junction contained 4 bases not matched to a gene. The CDR3 is made up of 13 amino acids. The CDR3 sequence: CASSGQGATEAFF. The CDR3 DNA reads as TGTGCCAGCAGCGGACAGGGTGCCACTGAAGCTTTCTTT.

This chain joins TRBV9 and TRBJ2-2, with D perhaps TRBD2 (7 bases). Germline V gives CDR1 SGDLS, CDR2 YYNGEE. The CDR3 totals 17 residues. V lost 3 bases to trimming and J lost 6 bases, with 21 bases between them. The CDR3 loop is CASSGGARTRAPGELFF. The CDR3 DNA follows: TGTGCCAGCAGCGGGGGGGCACGGACTAGGGCCCCCGGGGAGCTGTTTTTT.

V usage is TRBV10-3 and J usage is TRBJ2-3, with D possibly TRBD2 on 5 matching bases. V gave up 0 bases and J gave up 5 bases, with 15 bases separating them. The CDR3 length is 16 residues. CDR1 is ENHRY, CDR2 SYGVKD, per germline. The CDR3 sequence is CAISESDYLTGDTQYF. CDR3 coding DNA: TGTGCCATCAGTGAGTCAGACTACCTTACGGGAGATACGCAGTATTTT.

Of note for this clone: The sample has other DNA sequences that encode this CDR3 too. This rearrangement joins TRBV29-1 to TRBJ2-7, with a weak D call TRBD2 (5 bases). Germline V lookup: CDR1 SQVTM, CDR2 ANQGSEA. Trimming shortened V by 6 bases and J by 1 base, and 7 bases separated the two germline ends. The CDR3 contains 11 residues. CDR3 region: CSVGESYEQYF. Written as DNA, the CDR3 is TGCAGCGTGGGAGAGTCCTACGAGCAGTACTTC.

The J gene is TRBJ1-4, the V gene TRBV4-1; D ambiguous. The CDR3 has 15 residues. Between the trimmed V and J ends, which lost 1 base and 0 bases, there was a span of 6 bases. Germline loops: CDR1 MGHRA, CDR2 YSYEKL. The CDR3 region has the DNA TGCGCCAGCAGCCAAGCAAGCGCAACTAATGAAAAACTGTTTTTT. This codes for CASSQASATNEKLFF.

This clone was counted a few times. Other DNA sequences in the same sample also yield this CDR3. The CDR3 sequence: CSVDRGNTEAFF. CDR3 nucleotide sequence: TGCAGCGTCGACAGGGGGAACACTGAAGCTTTCTTT. The rearrangement uses TRBV29-1 and TRBJ1-1; 8 bases are shared with TRBD1. Per germline, CDR1 SQVTM and CDR2 ANQGSEA. The CDR3 runs 12 residues. The trim removed 6 bases at V and 1 base at J, leaving 1 base unmatched.

V gene TRBV6-5 combines with J gene TRBJ1-2, with 7 bases fitting TRBD1. In germline, CDR1 is MNHEY, CDR2 SVGAGI. V lost 6 bases and J lost 3; bases outside the gene matches: 4. The CDR3 is 13 amino acids. The CDR3 sequence: CASSAGQDYGYTF. The CDR3 DNA sequence: TGTGCCAGCAGCGCCGGACAGGACTATGGCTACACCTTC.

J is TRBJ1-2 and V is TRBV7-2; weak D call: TRBD1 (6 bases). The CDR3 covers 13 residues. V was pared by 2 bases and J by 7 bases, with 11 bases between. Germline V gene data show CDR1 as SGHTA and CDR2 as FQGNSA. CDR3 region: CASSLTGFGGYTF. CDR3 nucleotide sequence: TGTGCCAGCAGCTTAACAGGGTTTGGTGGCTACACCTTC.

A remark on this clone: Other DNA sequences within the sample encode an identical CDR3. The chain uses TRBV5-1 and TRBJ2-3; TRBD2 aligns across 8 bases. J gave up 3 bases and V 1 base, and 1 base lay outside the gene matches. CDR3 length equals 14 residues. Germline-derived CDR1 and CDR2 are SGHRS and YFSETQ. The CDR3 DNA follows: TGCGCCAGCAGCTTGCCTAGCGGGACAGATACGCAGTATTTT. It is translated as CASSLPSGTDTQYF.

This rearrangement joins TRBV5-6 to TRBJ1-6; D is unclear. The germline CDR1 and CDR2 sequences are SGHDT and YYEEEE. V was shortened by 2 bases and J by 0 bases, with 12 bases between the two germline ends. This CDR3 has 17 residues. The CDR3 sequence: CASSFNPQFSYNSPLHF. Written as DNA, the CDR3 is TGTGCCAGCAGCTTTAACCCCCAGTTCTCCTATAATTCACCCCTCCACTTT. Full variable domain (rest looked up from reference TRBV5-6 and TRBJ1-6): DAGVTQSPTHLIKTRGQQVTLRCSPKSGHDTVSWYQQALGQGPQFIFQYYEEEERQRGNFPDRFSGHQFPNYSSELNVNALLLGDSALYLCASSFNPQFSYNSPLHFGNGTRLTVT.

This chain joins TRBV5-4 and TRBJ2-2; TRBD2 might be the D (7 bases). Trimming removed 8 bases from V and 1 base from J, with 12 bases in between. The CDR3 runs to 14 residues. The germline CDR1 and CDR2 sequences are SGHNT and YYREEE (reference sequence). CDR3 amino acids: CASEGGRNTGELFF. CDR3 in DNA: TGTGCCAGTGAGGGGGGGCGGAACACCGGGGAGCTGTTTTTT. The variable domain in full, completed from reference TRBV5-4 and TRBJ2-2, reads ETGVTQSPTHLIKTRGQQVTLRCSSQSGHNTVSWYQQALGQGPQFIFQYYREEENGRGNFPPRFSGLQFPNYSSELNVNALELDDSALYLCASEGGRNTGELFFGEGSRLTVL.

Details on this clone: At the DNA level, this CDR3 is encoded by other sequences in the same sample as well. The J gene is TRBJ2-7, the V gene TRBV27; D unresolved. CDR1 and CDR2 (germline): MNHEY, SMNVEV (reference sequence). Trimming pared 6 bases from V and 2 bases from J, leaving 5 bases between. The CDR3 runs to 11 residues. The CDR3 DNA reads as TGTGCCAGCAGGGGTGCCTACGAGCAGTACTTC. Translated: CASRGAYEQYF.

This clone was recorded only once. The V call is TRBV29-1, the J call TRBJ1-3; 7 bases are shared with TRBD1. This CDR3 is built from 13 residues. Trimming at V came to 7 bases and at J to 2 bases, leaving 5 bases not matched to a gene. Germline V lookup: CDR1 SQVTM, CDR2 ANQGSEA. The CDR3 sequence: CSAGQDPGNTIYF. As DNA, the CDR3 is TGCAGCGCAGGACAGGATCCTGGAAACACCATATATTTT.